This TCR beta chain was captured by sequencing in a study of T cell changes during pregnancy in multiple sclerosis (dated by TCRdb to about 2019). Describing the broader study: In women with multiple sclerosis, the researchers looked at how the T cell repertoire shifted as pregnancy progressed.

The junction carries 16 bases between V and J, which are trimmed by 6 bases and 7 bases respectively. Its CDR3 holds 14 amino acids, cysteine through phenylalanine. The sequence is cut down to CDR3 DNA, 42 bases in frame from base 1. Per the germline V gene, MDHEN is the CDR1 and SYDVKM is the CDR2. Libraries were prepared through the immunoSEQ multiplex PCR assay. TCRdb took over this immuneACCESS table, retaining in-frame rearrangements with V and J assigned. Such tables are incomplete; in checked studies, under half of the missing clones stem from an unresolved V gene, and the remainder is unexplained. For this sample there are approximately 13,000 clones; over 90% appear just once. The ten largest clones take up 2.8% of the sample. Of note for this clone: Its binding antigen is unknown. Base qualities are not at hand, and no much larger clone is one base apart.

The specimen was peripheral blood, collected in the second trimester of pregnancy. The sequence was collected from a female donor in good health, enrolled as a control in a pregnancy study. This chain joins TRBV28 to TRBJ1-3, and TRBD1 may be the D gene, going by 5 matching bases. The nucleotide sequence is TGTGCCAGCAGCGCCCCCGGGACTTGGAACACCATATATTTT. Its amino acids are CASSAPGTWNTIYF.